This TCR beta chain emerged from a study of blood T cell repertoires in COVID-19. Turning to the study itself: T cells, B-cell-depleted T cells, or PBMCs supplied cDNA or gDNA.

Produced via immunoSEQ multiplex PCR; TCRdb's table is partial and in-frame only. The sample has 280,000 or so clones, around 88% seen once; the top ten hold over 6%. Participants were aged about 18 to 90 years from around 24 US areas. Each participant's cohort was designated according to participant-reported clinical history. The CDR3 consists of 14 residues. Trimming pared 9 bases from V and 0 bases from J, leaving 12 bases between. Looked up from germline, CDR1 is MDHEN and CDR2 is SYDVKM. The source of this sequence is a woman aged 40 to 50 who had recovered from COVID-19. Sequencing was performed on PBMCs or T cells enriched from blood (not recorded which). The chain is built from TRBV28 and TRBJ1-3, with a possible D match to TRBD1 (6 bases). CDR3 coding DNA: TGTGCCAGTGGGGGGGGCCTCTCTGGAAACACCATATATTTT. It is translated as CASGGGLSGNTIYF. Drawing the rest from reference TRBV28 and TRBJ1-3, the complete variable domain is DVKVTQSSRYLVKRTGEKVFLECVQDMDHENMFWYRQDPGLGLRLIYFSYDVKMKEKGDIPEGYSVSREKKERFSLILESASTNQTSMYLCASGGGLSGNTIYFGEGSWLTVV.